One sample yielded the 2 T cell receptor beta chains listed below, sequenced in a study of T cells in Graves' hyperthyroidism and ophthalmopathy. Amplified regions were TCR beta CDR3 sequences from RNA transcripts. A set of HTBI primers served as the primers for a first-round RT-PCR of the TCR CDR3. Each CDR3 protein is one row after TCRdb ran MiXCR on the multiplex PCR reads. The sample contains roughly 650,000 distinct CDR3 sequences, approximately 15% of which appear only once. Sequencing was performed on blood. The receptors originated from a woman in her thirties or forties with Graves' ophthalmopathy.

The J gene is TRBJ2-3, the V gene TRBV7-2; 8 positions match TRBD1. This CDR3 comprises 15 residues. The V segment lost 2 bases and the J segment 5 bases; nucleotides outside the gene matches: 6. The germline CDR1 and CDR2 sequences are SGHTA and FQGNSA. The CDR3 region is CASSLPGQGRDTQYF. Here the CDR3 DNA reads TGTGCCAGCAGCTTACCCGGACAGGGAAGAGATACGCAGTATTTT. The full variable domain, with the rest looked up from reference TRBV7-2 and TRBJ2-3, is GAGVSQSPSNKVTEKGKDVELRCDPISGHTALYWYRQSLGQGLEFLIYFQGNSAPDKSGLPSDRFSAERTGGSVSTLTIQRTQQEDSAVYLCASSLPGQGRDTQYFGPGTRLTVL.

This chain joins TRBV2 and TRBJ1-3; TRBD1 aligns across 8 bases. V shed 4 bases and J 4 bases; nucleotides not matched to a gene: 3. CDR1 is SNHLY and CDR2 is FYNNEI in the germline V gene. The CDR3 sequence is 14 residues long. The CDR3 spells CASSAGTGGNTIYF. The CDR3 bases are TGTGCCAGCAGTGCCGGGACAGGCGGAAACACCATATATTTT. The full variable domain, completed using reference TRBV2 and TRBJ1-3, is EPEVTQTPSHQVTQMGQEVILRCVPISNHLYFYWYRQILGQKVEFLVSFYNNEISEKSEIFDDQFSVERPDGSNFTLKIRSTKLEDSAMYFCASSAGTGGNTIYFGEGSWLTVV.